These T cell receptor beta chains were read from a single sample in a study of blood T cell repertoires in COVID-19. TCRdb's copy holds only in-frame clones and misses some; the assay was immunoSEQ multiplex PCR. The sample gives 150,000 to 200,000 clones, about 85% of which show up once; 2.9% is in the top ten. The sequenced material came from peripheral blood. These TCRs come from a woman aged 25 to 39 with active or convalescent COVID-19. Both conserved end residues are part of each CDR3. D genes are given only for firm matches. The size field is filled for only some rows; it gives once, few, many or a size class.

>TRBJ2-1|15|TRBD1|-|TRBV6-5
CASSSRQGYGNEQFF
TGTGCCAGCAGTTCTCGACAGGGGTATGGGAATGAGCAGTTCTTC
>TRBJ2-2|16|-|-|TRBV4-1
CASGRATGPNTGELFF
TGCGCCAGCGGAAGGGCTACAGGGCCGAACACCGGGGAGCTGTTTTTT
>TRBJ2-5|18|TRBD1|-|TRBV27
CASSLSISLGQGGKTQYF
TGTGCCAGCAGTTTATCGATAAGTTTGGGACAGGGCGGGAAGACCCAGTACTTC
>TRBJ2-2|14|-|-|TRBV6-6
CASGRQEATGELFF
TGTGCCAGCGGGAGACAGGAGGCCACCGGGGAGCTGTTTTTT
>TRBJ1-6|16|TRBD1|-|TRBV4-1
CASSQDEARGNSPLHF
TGCGCCAGCAGCCAAGATGAGGCCAGGGGGAATTCACCCCTCCACTTT
>TRBJ1-1|13|TRBD1|-|TRBV19
CASSVTDGTGAFF
TGTGCCAGTAGTGTCACCGATGGGACAGGGGCTTTCTTT
>TRBJ1-2|15|TRBD1|once|TRBV7-2
CASNPQGALLYGYTF
TGTGCCAGCAACCCACAGGGGGCCCTTCTATATGGCTACACCTTC
>TRBJ1-1|15|-|once|TRBV3-1/TRBV3-2
CASSQDWGEGTEAFF
TGTGCCAGCAGCCAAGATTGGGGAGAGGGCACTGAAGCTTTCTTT
>TRBJ1-4|15|-|-|TRBV6-6
CASRDRGSTNEKLFF
TGTGCCAGCAGGGACCGGGGATCAACTAATGAAAAACTGTTTTTT
>TRBJ2-3|15|TRBD2|many|TRBV6-4
CASSPGTSGRATQYF
TGTGCCAGCAGCCCCGGGACTAGCGGGAGGGCTACGCAGTATTTT
>TRBJ1-1|14|TRBD1|-|TRBV4-1
CASSVPGQGTEAFF
TGCGCCAGCAGCGTACCGGGACAGGGGACTGAAGCTTTCTTT